A selection of T cell receptor beta chains follows, all from one sample in a study of cytomegalovirus exposure and HLA in healthy donors. Profiling relied on immunoSEQ multiplex PCR, and the TCRdb table lists in-frame clones only, not all of them. The sample includes about 120,000 clones, around 85% of them seen just once. The sequencing sample was made of PBMCs. These receptors all stem from a young man in good health and CMV-seronegative. The CDR3 runs from the conserved cysteine through the conserved F or W. The D gene is left open where the match is weak.

TRBD1	TRBV7-2	TRBJ1-5	TGTGCCAGCAGCAGATTCGGGACAGGGGATCAGCCCCAGCATTTT	CASSRFGTGDQPQHF
.	TRBV4-3	TRBJ1-6	TGCGCCAGCAGCCTGAGGGACATAGGTGATTCACCCCTCCACTTT	CASSLRDIGDSPLHF
TRBD2	TRBV7-2	TRBJ2-7	TGTGCCAGCAGCCCCTCAGGTCAGGCGGGGGGGCTTAAGTACTTC	CASSPSGQAGGLKYF
TRBD2	TRBV6-1	TRBJ2-1	TGTGCCAGCAGTGAAATGGGGGGGAATGAGCAGTTCTTC	CASSEMGGNEQFF
TRBD1	TRBV30	TRBJ1-5	TGTGCCCCCTACGACAGGGCCACCACCAATCAGCCCCAGCATTTT	CAPYDRATTNQPQHF
.	TRBV5-1	TRBJ2-5	TGCGCCAGCAGCTTGGGGGGGGTGCAAGAGACCCAGTACTTC	CASSLGGVQETQYF
.	TRBV5-1	TRBJ2-1	TGCGCCAGCAGCCTGGGGATGACAGGCTCCTACAATGAGCAGTTCTTC	CASSLGMTGSYNEQFF
.	TRBV6-5	TRBJ2-7	TGTGCCAGCAGTTACTCCGCGGGGGCCCACTACGAGCAGTACTTC	CASSYSAGAHYEQYF
TRBD1	TRBV5-4	TRBJ1-5	TGTGCCAGCAGCTACCTACATACAGGGGGCGGCGATCAGCCCCAGCATTTT	CASSYLHTGGGDQPQHF
TRBD1	TRBV28	TRBJ2-5	TGTGCCAGCAGTTTACCGCGTGGAGGACAGGTCCGGGAGACCCAGTACTTC	CASSLPRGGQVRETQYF